This T cell receptor beta chain was profiled in a study of blood T cell repertoires in COVID-19. About the study: Whether acute or convalescent, the COVID-19 samples came from the United States, Italy and Spain. PBMCs, B-cell-depleted T cells, or T cells were the source of the cDNA or gDNA that made up the material.

The V gene's germline CDR1 is SGHDN and CDR2 FVKESK. This CDR3 is 15 amino acids long. Losses at the gene ends were 4 bases for V and 7 bases for J; bases not matched to a gene: 8. The table came from immunoSEQ multiplex PCR; TCRdb's copy has only in-frame clones and leaves some out. The sample lists about 120,000 clones; 87% were seen once. The chain recombines TRBV14 with TRBJ1-4; 8 nucleotides align to TRBD1. Sequenced sample: peripheral blood. This clonotype was sampled from a woman aged 70-85 years with acute or convalescent COVID-19. CDR3 in amino acids: CASSPQTGAFEKLFF. In DNA, the CDR3 is TGTGCCAGCAGCCCCCAGACAGGGGCGTTTGAAAAACTGTTTTTT. The full variable domain, in which reference TRBV14 and TRBJ1-4 provide the parts outside the CDR3, is EAGVTQFPSHSVIEKGQTVTLRCDPISGHDNLYWYRRVMGKEIKFLLHFVKESKQDESGMPNNRFLAERTGGTYSTLKVQPAELEDSGVYFCASSPQTGAFEKLFFGSGTQLSVL.